The TCR beta chain under discussion was sequenced for a study of blood T cell repertoires in COVID-19. Overall study context: COVID-19 samples, acute and convalescent, were from the United States, Italy and Spain.

The CDR3 contains 14 residues. From germline, CDR1 is SNHLY and CDR2 FYNNEI. V dropped 5 bases and J dropped 5; count of bases not matched to a gene: 8. Seattle researchers signed up patients amid active infection and tracked them longitudinally. Per the original methods: Nucleated cell counts were estimated from reference gene primer amplification. Measured with immunoSEQ multiplex PCR; TCRdb has only the in-frame clones, and not every one. V, J and clone size reflect that table, while D and trimming were determined from the DNA. The sample includes 55,000 to 75,000 clones, roughly 80% of them seen just once.

This sequence joins TRBV2 and TRBJ2-5, with 7 bases matching TRBD1. The sequencing sample was made of peripheral blood. The sequence was obtained from an elderly man with COVID-19, enrolled during active disease. The DNA of the CDR3 is TGTGCCAGCAGTTGGGACAGTTCAGGGGAGACCCAGTACTTC. Translated: CASSWDSSGETQYF.